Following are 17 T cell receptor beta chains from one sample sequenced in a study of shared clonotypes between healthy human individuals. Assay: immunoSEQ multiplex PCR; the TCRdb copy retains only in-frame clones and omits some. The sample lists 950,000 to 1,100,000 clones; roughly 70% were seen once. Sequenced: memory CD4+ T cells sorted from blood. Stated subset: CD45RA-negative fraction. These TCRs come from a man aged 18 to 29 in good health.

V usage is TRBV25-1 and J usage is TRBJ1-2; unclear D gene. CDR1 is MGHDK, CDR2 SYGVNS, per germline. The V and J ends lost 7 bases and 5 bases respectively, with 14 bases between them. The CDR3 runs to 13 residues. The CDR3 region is CASTLSPEYGYTF. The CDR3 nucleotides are TGTGCCAGCACCCTAAGCCCCGAATATGGCTACACCTTC.

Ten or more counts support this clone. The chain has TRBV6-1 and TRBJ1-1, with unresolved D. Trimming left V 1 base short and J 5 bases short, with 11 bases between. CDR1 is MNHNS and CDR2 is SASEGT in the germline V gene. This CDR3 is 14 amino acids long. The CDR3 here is CASSEDYGSTEAFF. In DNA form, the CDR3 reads TGTGCCAGCAGTGAAGATTACGGGAGTACTGAAGCTTTCTTT.

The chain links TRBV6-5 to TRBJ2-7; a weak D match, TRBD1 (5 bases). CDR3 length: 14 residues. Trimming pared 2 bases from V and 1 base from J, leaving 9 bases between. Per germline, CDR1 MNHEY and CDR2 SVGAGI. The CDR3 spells CASSYPTESYEQYF. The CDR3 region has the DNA TGTGCCAGCAGTTACCCGACAGAGTCCTACGAGCAGTACTTC.

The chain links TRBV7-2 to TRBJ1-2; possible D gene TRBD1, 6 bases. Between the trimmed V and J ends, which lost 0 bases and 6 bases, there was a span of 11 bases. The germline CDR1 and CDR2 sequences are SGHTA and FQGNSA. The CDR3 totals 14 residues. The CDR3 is CASSLARGGDGYTF. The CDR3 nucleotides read TGTGCCAGCAGCTTAGCTCGTGGGGGCGATGGCTACACCTTC.

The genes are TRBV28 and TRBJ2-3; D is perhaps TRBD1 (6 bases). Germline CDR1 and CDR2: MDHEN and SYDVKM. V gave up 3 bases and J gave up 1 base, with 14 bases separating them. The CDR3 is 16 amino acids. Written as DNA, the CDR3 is TGTGCCAGCAGTTTCCCCCAGGGGATCCGCACAGATACGCAGTATTTT. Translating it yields CASSFPQGIRTDTQYF.

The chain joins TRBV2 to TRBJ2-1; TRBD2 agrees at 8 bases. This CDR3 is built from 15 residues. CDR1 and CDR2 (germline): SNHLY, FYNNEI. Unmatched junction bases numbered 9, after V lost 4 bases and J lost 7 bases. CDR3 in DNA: TGTGCCAGCAGTGGTGTCGGGAGGGCCGAGAATGAGCAGTTCTTC. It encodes CASSGVGRAENEQFF.

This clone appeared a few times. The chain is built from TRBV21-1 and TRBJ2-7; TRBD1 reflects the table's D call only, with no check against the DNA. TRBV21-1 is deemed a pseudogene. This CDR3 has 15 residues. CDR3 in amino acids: CASESSRQGAYEQYF. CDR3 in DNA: TGTGCCAGCGAGTCGTCTCGACAGGGGGCCTACGAGCAGTACTTC.

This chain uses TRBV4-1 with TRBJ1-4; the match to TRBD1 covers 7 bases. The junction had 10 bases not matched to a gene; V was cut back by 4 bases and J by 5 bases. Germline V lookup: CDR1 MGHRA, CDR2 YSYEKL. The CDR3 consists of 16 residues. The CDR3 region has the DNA TGCGCCAGCAGCCTCTCGGACAGGAATGTAAATGAAAAACTGTTTTTT. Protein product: CASSLSDRNVNEKLFF.

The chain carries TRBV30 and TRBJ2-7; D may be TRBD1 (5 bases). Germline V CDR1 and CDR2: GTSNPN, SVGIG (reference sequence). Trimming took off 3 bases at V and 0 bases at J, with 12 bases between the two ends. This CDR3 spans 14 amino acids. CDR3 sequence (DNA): TGTGCCTGGAGGTTGGACATGAGCTCCTACGAGCAGTACTTC. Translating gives CAWRLDMSSYEQYF.

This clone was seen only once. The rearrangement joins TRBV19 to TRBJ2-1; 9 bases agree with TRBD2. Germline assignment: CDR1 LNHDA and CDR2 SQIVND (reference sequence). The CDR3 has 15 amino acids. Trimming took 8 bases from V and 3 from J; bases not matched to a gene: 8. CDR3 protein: CASEGLAIGYNEQFF. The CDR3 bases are TGTGCCAGTGAAGGACTAGCGATTGGCTACAATGAGCAGTTCTTC.

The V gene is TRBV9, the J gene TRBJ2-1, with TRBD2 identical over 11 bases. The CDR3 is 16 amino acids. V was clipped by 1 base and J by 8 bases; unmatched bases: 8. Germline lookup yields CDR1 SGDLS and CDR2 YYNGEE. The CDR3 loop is CASSVSPTSGSYEQFF. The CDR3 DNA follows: TGTGCCAGCAGCGTATCCCCAACTAGCGGGAGCTATGAGCAGTTCTTC.

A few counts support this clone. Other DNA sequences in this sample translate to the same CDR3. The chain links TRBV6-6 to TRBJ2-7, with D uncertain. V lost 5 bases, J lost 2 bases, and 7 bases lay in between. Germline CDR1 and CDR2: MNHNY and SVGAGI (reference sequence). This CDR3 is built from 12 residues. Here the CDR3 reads CASSPLTYEQYF. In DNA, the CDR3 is TGTGCCAGCAGTCCCCTAACCTACGAGCAGTACTTC.

CDR3 sequence (DNA): TGCGCCAGCAGATGGGAAAATGGTGAGCAGTTCTTC. It is translated as CASRWENGEQFF. V is TRBV5-1 and J is TRBJ2-1; D ambiguous. Germline CDR1 SGHRS, CDR2 YFSETQ. With 5 bases removed from V and 9 bases from J, the gap between germline ends came to 12 bases. The CDR3 is made up of 12 amino acids.

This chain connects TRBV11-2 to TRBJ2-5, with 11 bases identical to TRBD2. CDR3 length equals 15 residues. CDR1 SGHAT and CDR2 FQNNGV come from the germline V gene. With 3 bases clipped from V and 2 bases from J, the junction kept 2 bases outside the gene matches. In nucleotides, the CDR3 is TGTGCCAGCAGCTTCGGGACTAGCGGACAAGAGACCCAGTACTTC. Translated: CASSFGTSGQETQYF.

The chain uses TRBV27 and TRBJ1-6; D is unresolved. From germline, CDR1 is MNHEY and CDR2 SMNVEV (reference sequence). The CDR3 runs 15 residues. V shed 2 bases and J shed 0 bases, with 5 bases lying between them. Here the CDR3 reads CASSLGSSYNSPLHF. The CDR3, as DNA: TGTGCCAGCAGTTTAGGTAGCTCCTATAATTCACCCCTCCACTTT.

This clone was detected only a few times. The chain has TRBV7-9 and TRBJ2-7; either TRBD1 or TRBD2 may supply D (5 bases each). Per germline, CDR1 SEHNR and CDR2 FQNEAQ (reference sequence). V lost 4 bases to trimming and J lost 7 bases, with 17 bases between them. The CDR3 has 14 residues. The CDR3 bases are TGTGCCAGCAGCTCCTCCCGGGACCTCTTAGAGCAGTACTTC. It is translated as CASSSSRDLLEQYF. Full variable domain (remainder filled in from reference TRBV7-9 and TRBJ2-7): DTGVSQNPRHKITKRGQNVTFRCDPISEHNRLYWYRQTLGQGPEFLTYFQNEAQLEKSRLLSDRFSAERPKGSFSTLEIQRTEQGDSAMYLCASSSSRDLLEQYFGPGTRLTVT.

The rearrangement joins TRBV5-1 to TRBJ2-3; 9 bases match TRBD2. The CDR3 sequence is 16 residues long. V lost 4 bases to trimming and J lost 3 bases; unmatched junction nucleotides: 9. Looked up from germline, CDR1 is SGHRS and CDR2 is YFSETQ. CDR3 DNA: TGCGCCAGCAGCGACCCCTTAGCGGGGGCAACAGATACGCAGTATTTT. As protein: CASSDPLAGATDTQYF.